A single T cell receptor (beta chain) is shown here with its context. What it recognizes is unknown. Assay: immunoSEQ multiplex PCR; the TCRdb copy retains only in-frame clones and omits some. The sample lists about 130,000 clones; approximately 94% were seen once. This CDR3 contains 13 residues. With 4 bases removed from V and 2 bases from J, the gap between germline ends came to 10 bases. From germline, CDR1 is GTSNPN and CDR2 SVGIG (reference sequence). The data were taken from a study of graft-versus-host responses after intestinal transplantation. Study results and limitations: Investigators detected GvH clones in recipient marrow, with some emerging earlier in ileum or blood. Within the allografts of patients who had graft-donor T cell macrochimerism, graft-versus-host to host-versus-graft clonal ratios were high.

This chain uses TRBV30 with TRBJ2-3; weak D call: TRBD1 (6 bases). The specimen was unstimulated CD4+ T cells sorted from spleen or lymph node cells, collected before intestinal transplant. This TCR came from a human donor who received an intestinal transplant. CDR3 nucleotides: TGTGCCTGGACAGGACAGAACACAGATACGCAGTATTTT. Protein product: CAWTGQNTDTQYF.